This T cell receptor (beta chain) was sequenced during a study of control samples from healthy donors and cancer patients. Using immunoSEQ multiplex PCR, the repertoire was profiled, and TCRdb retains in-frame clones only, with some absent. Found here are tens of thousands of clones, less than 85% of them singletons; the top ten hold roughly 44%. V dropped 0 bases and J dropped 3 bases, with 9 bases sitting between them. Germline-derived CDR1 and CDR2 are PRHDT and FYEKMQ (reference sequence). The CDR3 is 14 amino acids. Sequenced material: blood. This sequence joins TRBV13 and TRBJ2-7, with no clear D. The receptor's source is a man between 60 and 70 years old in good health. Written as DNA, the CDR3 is TGTGCCAGCAGCTTAGGGGCGGTGAGCTACGAGCAGTACTTC. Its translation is CASSLGAVSYEQYF.